This T cell receptor beta chain emerged from a study of cytomegalovirus exposure and HLA in healthy donors. The repertoire was sequenced with immunoSEQ multiplex PCR; TCRdb's copy has only in-frame clones and lacks some. The sample consists of about 300,000 clones, approximately 90% of them appearing once. About this clone: No antigen is known for it.

The CDR3 is made up of 15 amino acids. The germline CDR1 and CDR2 sequences are MNHNY and SVGAGI (reference sequence). The V and J ends lost 2 bases and 3 bases respectively, with 14 bases between them. The study, taken as a whole, reports: That first-cohort TCR clusters tended to co-occur in the roughly 120 validation repertoires was found in a later analysis.

The sequencing input was PBMCs. The chain recombines TRBV6-6 with TRBJ2-7; D may be TRBD1 (6 bases). This TCR derives from a woman aged 18-30 years in good health and CMV-seronegative. CDR3 sequence (DNA): TGTGCCAGCAGTTACGACAGGTCTACGGGCTACGAGCAGTACTTC. It codes for CASSYDRSTGYEQYF.